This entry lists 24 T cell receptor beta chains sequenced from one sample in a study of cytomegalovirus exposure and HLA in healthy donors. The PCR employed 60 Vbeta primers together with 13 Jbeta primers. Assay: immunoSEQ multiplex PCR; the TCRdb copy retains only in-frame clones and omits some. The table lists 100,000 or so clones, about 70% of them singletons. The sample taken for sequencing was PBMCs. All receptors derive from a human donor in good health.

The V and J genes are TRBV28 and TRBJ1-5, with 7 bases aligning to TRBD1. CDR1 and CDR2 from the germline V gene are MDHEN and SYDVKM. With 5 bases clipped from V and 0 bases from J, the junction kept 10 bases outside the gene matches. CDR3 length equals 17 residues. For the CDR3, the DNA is TGTGCCAGCAGTCGACAGGGTAGCCGGCATAGCAATCAGCCCCAGCATTTT. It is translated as CASSRQGSRHSNQPQHF.

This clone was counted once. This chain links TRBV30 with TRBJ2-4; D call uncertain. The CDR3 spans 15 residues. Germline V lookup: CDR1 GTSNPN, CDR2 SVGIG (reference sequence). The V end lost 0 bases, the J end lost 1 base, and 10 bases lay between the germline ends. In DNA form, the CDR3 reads TGTGCCTGGAGTGTACTTGGTTTCGCCAAAAACATTCAGTACTTC. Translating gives CAWSVLGFAKNIQYF.

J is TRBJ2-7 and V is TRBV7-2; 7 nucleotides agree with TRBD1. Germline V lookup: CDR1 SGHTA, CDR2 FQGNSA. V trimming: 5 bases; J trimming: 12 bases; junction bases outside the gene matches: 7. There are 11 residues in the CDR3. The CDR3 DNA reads TGTGCCAGCAGCCAGACACAGGGGCTGTACTTC. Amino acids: CASSQTQGLYF.

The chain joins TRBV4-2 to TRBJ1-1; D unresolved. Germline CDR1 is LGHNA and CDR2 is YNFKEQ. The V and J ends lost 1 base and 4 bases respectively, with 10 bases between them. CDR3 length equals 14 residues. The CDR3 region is CASSQVFAGTEAFF. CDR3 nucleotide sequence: TGTGCCAGCAGCCAAGTCTTCGCAGGCACTGAAGCTTTCTTT.

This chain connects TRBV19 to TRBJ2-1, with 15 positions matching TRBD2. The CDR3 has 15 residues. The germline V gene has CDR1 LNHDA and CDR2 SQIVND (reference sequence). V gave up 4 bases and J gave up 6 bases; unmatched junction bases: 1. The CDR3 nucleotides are TGTGCCAGTAGTACGGGACTAGCGGGAGGCAATGAGCAGTTCTTC. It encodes CASSTGLAGGNEQFF.

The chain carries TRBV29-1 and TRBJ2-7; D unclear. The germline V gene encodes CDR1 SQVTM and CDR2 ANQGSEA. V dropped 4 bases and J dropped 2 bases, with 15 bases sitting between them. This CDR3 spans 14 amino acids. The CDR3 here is CSVVSAARTYEQYF. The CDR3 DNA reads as TGCAGCGTTGTGTCGGCAGCGAGGACCTACGAGCAGTACTTC.

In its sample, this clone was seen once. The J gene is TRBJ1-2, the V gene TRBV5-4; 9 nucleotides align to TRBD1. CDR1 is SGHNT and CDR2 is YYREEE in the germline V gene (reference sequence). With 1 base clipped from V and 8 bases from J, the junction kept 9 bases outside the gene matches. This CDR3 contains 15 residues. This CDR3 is CASSLPPDRGDGYTF. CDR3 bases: TGTGCCAGCAGCTTGCCGCCCGACAGGGGGGACGGCTACACCTTC.

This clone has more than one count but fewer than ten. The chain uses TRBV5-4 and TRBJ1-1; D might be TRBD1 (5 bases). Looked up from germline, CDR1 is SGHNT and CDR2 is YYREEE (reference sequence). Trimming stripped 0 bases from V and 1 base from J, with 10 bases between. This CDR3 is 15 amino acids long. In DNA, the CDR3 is TGTGCCAGCAGCTTGGGAAGCGGGGCGAACACTGAAGCTTTCTTT. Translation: CASSLGSGANTEAFF.

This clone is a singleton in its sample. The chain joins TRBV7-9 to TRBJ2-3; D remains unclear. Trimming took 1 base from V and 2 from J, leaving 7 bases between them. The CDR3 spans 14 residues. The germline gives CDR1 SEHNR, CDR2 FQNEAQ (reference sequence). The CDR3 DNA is TGTGCCAGCAGCTTAGTTGGCAACACAGATACGCAGTATTTT. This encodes CASSLVGNTDTQYF.

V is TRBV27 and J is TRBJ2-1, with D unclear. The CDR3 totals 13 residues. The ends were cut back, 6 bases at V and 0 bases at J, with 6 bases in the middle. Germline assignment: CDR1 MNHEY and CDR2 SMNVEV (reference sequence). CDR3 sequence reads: CASRYSSYNEQFF. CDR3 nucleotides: TGTGCCAGCAGATACAGCTCCTACAATGAGCAGTTCTTC.

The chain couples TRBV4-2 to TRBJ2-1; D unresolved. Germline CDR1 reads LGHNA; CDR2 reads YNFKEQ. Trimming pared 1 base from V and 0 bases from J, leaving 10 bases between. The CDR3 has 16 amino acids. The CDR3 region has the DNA TGTGCCAGCAGCCAAGGCGCACTGCTCTCCTACAATGAGCAGTTCTTC. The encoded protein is CASSQGALLSYNEQFF.

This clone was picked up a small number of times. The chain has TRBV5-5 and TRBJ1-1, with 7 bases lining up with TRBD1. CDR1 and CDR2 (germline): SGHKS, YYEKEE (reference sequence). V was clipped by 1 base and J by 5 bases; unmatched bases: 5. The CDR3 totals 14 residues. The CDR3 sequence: CASSLQGVGTEAFF. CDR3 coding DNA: TGTGCCAGCAGCTTGCAGGGGGTGGGGACTGAAGCTTTCTTT.

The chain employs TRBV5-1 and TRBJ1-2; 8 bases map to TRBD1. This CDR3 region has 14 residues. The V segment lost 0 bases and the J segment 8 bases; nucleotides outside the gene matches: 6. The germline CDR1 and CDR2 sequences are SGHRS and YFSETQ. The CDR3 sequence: CASSLEGQGGGYTF. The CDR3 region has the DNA TGCGCCAGCAGCTTGGAAGGACAGGGTGGAGGCTACACCTTC.

The CDR3 DNA reads as TGTGCCTGGAGTCTACAGGGGATCCTCAATCAGCCCCAGCATTTT. Amino acid sequence: CAWSLQGILNQPQHF. V usage is TRBV30 and J usage is TRBJ1-5; 7 positions agree with TRBD1. J lost 3 bases, V lost 2 bases, and 7 bases had no gene match. The CDR3 totals 15 residues. Germline V gene sequence: CDR1 GTSNPN, CDR2 SVGIG (reference sequence).

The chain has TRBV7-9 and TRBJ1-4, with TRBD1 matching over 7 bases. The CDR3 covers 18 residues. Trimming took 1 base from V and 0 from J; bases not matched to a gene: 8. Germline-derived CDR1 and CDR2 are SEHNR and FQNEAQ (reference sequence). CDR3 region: CASSLEGRDRTTNEKLFF. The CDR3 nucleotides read TGTGCCAGCAGCTTAGAGGGGCGGGACAGAACAACTAATGAAAAACTGTTTTTT.

The CDR3 bases are TGTGCCAGCAGCTCAGGGGGGGGACTAGCGGGAAGGGGCTACGAGCAGTACTTC. Translation gives CASSSGGGLAGRGYEQYF. V is TRBV7-9 and J is TRBJ2-7, with 13 bases lining up with TRBD2. Germline lookup yields CDR1 SEHNR and CDR2 FQNEAQ (reference sequence). The ends lost 4 bases at V and 3 bases at J; junction bases unmatched: 12. The CDR3 totals 18 residues.

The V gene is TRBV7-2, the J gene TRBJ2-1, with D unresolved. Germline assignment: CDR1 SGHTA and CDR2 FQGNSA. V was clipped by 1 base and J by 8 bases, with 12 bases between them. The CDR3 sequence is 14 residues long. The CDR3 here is CASSLVSAQDEQFF. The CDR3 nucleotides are TGTGCCAGCAGCTTAGTTTCCGCTCAGGATGAGCAGTTCTTC.

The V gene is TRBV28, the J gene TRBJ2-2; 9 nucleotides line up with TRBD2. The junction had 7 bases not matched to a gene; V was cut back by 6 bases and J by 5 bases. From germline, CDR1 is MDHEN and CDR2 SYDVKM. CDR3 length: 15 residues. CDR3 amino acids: CASSLSGSGTGELFF. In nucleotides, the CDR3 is TGTGCCAGCAGCCTTAGCGGGAGTGGTACCGGGGAGCTGTTTTTT.

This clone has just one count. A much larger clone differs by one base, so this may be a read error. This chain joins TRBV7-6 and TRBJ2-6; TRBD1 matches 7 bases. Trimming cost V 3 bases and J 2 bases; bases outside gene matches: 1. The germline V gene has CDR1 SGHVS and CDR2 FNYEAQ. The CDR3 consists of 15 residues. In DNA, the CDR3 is TGTGCCAGCAGCTTGCAGGGGGCTGGGGCCAACGTCCTGACTTTC. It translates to CASSLQGAGANVLTF.

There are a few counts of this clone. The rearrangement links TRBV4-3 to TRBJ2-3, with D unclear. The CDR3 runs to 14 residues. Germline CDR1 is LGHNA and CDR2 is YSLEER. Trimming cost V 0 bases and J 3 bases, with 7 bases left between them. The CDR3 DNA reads TGCGCCAGCAGCCAAGATACCGGTACAGATACGCAGTATTTT. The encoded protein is CASSQDTGTDTQYF.

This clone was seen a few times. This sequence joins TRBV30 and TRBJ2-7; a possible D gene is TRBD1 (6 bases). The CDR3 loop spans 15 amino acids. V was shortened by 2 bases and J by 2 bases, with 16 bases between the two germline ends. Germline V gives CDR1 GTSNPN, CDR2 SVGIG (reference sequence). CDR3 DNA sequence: TGTGCCTGGAGTACCTTGACCGGGACACCCTACGAGCAGTACTTC. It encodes CAWSTLTGTPYEQYF. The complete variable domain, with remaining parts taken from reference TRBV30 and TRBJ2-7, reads SQTIHQWPATLVQPVGSPLSLECTVEGTSNPNLYWYRQAAGRGLQLLFYSVGIGQISSEVPQNLSASRPQDRQFILSSKKLLLSDSGFYLCAWSTLTGTPYEQYFGPGTRLTVT.

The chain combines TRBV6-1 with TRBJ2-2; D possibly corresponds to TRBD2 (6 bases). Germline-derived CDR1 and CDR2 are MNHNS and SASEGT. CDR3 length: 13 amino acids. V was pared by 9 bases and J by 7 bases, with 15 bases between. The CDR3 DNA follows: TGTGCCAGTAATCGTGGACTATTCGGGGAGCTGTTTTTT. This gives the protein CASNRGLFGELFF.

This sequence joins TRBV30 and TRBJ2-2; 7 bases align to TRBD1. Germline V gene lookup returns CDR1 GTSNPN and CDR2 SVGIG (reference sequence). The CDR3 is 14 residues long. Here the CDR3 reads CAANRGSNTGELFF. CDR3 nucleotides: TGTGCTGCAAACAGGGGTTCCAACACCGGGGAGCTGTTTTTT. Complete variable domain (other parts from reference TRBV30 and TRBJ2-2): SQTIHQWPATLVQPVGSPLSLECTVEGTSNPNLYWYRQAAGRGLQLLFYSVGIGQISSEVPQNLSASRPQDRQFILSSKKLLLSDSGFYLCAANRGSNTGELFFGEGSRLTVL.

The CDR3 spells CASSQISGYEQYF. The DNA of the CDR3 is TGTGCCAGCAGTCAAATAAGCGGCTACGAGCAGTACTTC. The chain has TRBV25-1 and TRBJ2-7, with D perhaps matching TRBD2 (5 bases). Per germline, CDR1 MGHDK and CDR2 SYGVNS. V was cut by 5 bases and J by 3 bases, with 11 bases left in between. CDR3 length equals 13 residues.